This T cell receptor (beta chain) was identified during a study of blood T cell repertoires in COVID-19. On the study more broadly: The origin of the acute and convalescent COVID-19 samples was the United States, Italy and Spain. Nucleic acid was either cDNA or gDNA, and it came from T cells, B-cell-depleted T cells, or PBMCs.

Authors' methods: Using reference gene primer amplification, nucleated cell counts were estimated. Repertoires were generated with immunoSEQ multiplex PCR, while TCRdb's copy carries only in-frame clones and drops some. V, J and clone size are taken as reported in that table, and D and trimming were inferred from the DNA itself. The sample lists about 220,000 clones; around 80% were seen once. The specimen sequenced was peripheral blood. The sequence was collected from a woman in her 70s with acute or convalescent COVID-19.

The CDR3 is CASSRRVGHEQYF. Here the CDR3 DNA reads TGTGCCAGCAGCCGACGGGTAGGCCACGAGCAGTACTTC. The gene calls are TRBV7-2 and TRBJ2-7; D remains ambiguous. Between the trimmed V and J ends, which lost 5 bases and 5 bases, there was a span of 13 bases. From germline, CDR1 is SGHTA and CDR2 FQGNSA. The CDR3 is made up of 13 amino acids.